This TCR beta chain was captured by sequencing in a study of blood T cell repertoires in COVID-19. Background on the study: The origin of the acute and convalescent COVID-19 samples was the United States, Italy and Spain.

Method: immunoSEQ multiplex PCR; TCRdb's copy keeps in-frame clones and lacks some. The top ten clones hold roughly 3.9% of a sample with fewer than 150,000 clones, approximately 78% of them seen once. This clone was counted many times. The CDR3 extends over 16 amino acids. Looked up from germline, CDR1 is SGHRS and CDR2 is YFSETQ. Trimming removed 1 base from V and 8 bases from J; junction bases left unmatched: 11. The sequence derives from a woman older than 75 with acute or convalescent COVID-19. This chain joins TRBV5-1 and TRBJ2-1; 8 bases agree with TRBD2. Specimen: peripheral blood. In DNA, the CDR3 is TGCGCCAGCAGCTTGTGGACAGCGGGAGTAAGGGATGAGCAGTTCTTC. It specifies CASSLWTAGVRDEQFF.